These 23 T cell receptor beta chains were all obtained from the same sample, sequenced in a study of identifying expanded T cells in peripheral blood. Clones were sequenced by immunoSEQ multiplex PCR, and TCRdb holds only the in-frame ones, with some missing. The sample consists of 90,000 to 100,000 clones, around 90% of them appearing once. Sequenced input: blood. All receptors derive from a person aged 18 to 75 in good health.

The rearrangement uses TRBV19 and TRBJ2-7, with D perhaps assigned TRBD1 or TRBD2 (5 bases each). Trimming pared 3 bases from V and 1 base from J, leaving 10 bases between. This CDR3 has 14 amino acids. Germline V CDR1 and CDR2: LNHDA, SQIVND (reference sequence). The CDR3 is CASSIVGESYEQYF. The CDR3, as DNA: TGTGCCAGTAGTATTGTGGGGGAATCCTACGAGCAGTACTTC.

V usage is TRBV5-4 and J usage is TRBJ1-2; D perhaps matches TRBD1 (5 bases). The CDR3 covers 14 residues. Per germline, CDR1 SGHNT and CDR2 YYREEE (reference sequence). V lost 2 bases, J lost 4 bases, and 12 bases lay in between. CDR3 residues: CASSFEQGSYGYTF. CDR3 bases: TGTGCCAGCAGCTTCGAGCAGGGCAGCTATGGCTACACCTTC.

Relative to its sample, this clone is medium-sized (0.01 to 0.1%). The rearrangement joins TRBV2 to TRBJ1-6; D perhaps matches TRBD1 (5 bases). The V end was cut by 8 bases, the J end by 13 bases, with 12 bases between. CDR3 length: 11 residues. CDR1 and CDR2 from the germline V gene are SNHLY and FYNNEI. CDR3 sequence reads: CASGSQGPLHF. The CDR3 region has the DNA TGTGCCAGCGGGTCGCAGGGCCCCCTCCACTTT.

The gene calls are TRBV7-9 and TRBJ1-2; TRBD1 matches at 10 bases. This CDR3 is built from 18 residues. J was trimmed by 2 bases and V by 4 bases; bases with no gene match: 13. Looked up from germline, CDR1 is SEHNR and CDR2 is FQNEAQ (reference sequence). The DNA for the CDR3 is TGTGCCAGCAGCTCCCCCCCGGGACAGGGGACTCGCAACTATGGCTACACCTTC. Its translation: CASSSPPGQGTRNYGYTF.

The genes are TRBV25-1 and TRBJ1-4, with 8 bases matching TRBD1. V lost 4 bases and J lost 3; bases outside the gene matches: 4. The CDR3 is 15 residues long. Germline CDR1 reads MGHDK; CDR2 reads SYGVNS. CDR3 DNA sequence: TGTGCCAGCAGTGTCCTGGACAGGGCTAATGAAAAACTGTTTTTT. This gives the protein CASSVLDRANEKLFF.

The CDR3 reads CASRTRGDSFNEQFF. In DNA, the CDR3 is TGCGCCAGCAGGACAAGGGGGGATTCATTCAATGAGCAGTTCTTC. The chain is built from TRBV5-1 and TRBJ2-1, with D perhaps TRBD1 or TRBD2 (6 bases each). CDR3 length equals 15 residues. Trimming left V 5 bases short and J 6 bases short, with 18 bases between. CDR1 and CDR2 (germline): SGHRS, YFSETQ. The full variable domain, its missing parts supplied by reference TRBV5-1 and TRBJ2-1, is KAGVTQTPRYLIKTRGQQVTLSCSPISGHRSVSWYQQTPGQGLQFLFEYFSETQRNKGNFPGRFSGRQFSNSRSEMNVSTLELGDSALYLCASRTRGDSFNEQFFGPGTRLTVL.

CDR3 loop: CASSPGLGSPTFDTDTQYF. The CDR3 DNA reads as TGTGCCAGCAGCCCGGGGTTGGGTTCCCCTACATTCGACACAGATACGCAGTATTTT. The V gene is TRBV7-2, the J gene TRBJ2-3, with a weak D call TRBD2 (5 bases). The germline gives CDR1 SGHTA, CDR2 FQGNSA. This CDR3 has 19 residues. With 5 bases removed from V and 2 bases from J, the gap between germline ends came to 26 bases.

The rearrangement links TRBV30 to TRBJ2-5, with TRBD1 matching over 11 bases. The CDR3 is 13 amino acids. Germline CDR1 reads GTSNPN; CDR2 reads SVGIG (reference sequence). V shed 5 bases and J 5 bases; nucleotides not matched to a gene: 4. CDR3 sequence reads: CAWGQGAGETQYF. CDR3 nucleotides: TGTGCCTGGGGACAGGGGGCAGGGGAGACCCAGTACTTC.

The rearrangement uses TRBV6-5 and TRBJ1-1, with D possibly TRBD1 on 5 matching bases. Germline-derived CDR1 and CDR2 are MNHEY and SVGAGI. The V end lost 6 bases, the J end lost 1 base, and 15 bases lay between the germline ends. The CDR3 consists of 15 residues. CDR3 bases: TGTGCCAGCAGCCAAGGGTGGACACGGAACACTGAAGCTTTCTTT. Encoded protein: CASSQGWTRNTEAFF.

The chain uses TRBV6-6 and TRBJ1-2, with D perhaps matching TRBD1 (5 bases). The V end was cut by 6 bases, the J end by 0 bases, with 8 bases between. Germline CDR1 and CDR2: MNHNY and SVGAGI (reference sequence). The CDR3 is 13 residues long. The CDR3 is CASRRGANYGYTF. CDR3 in DNA: TGTGCCAGCAGGCGGGGGGCTAACTATGGCTACACCTTC.

The chain uses TRBV12-5 and TRBJ2-4; no firm D call. The length of the CDR3 is 12 residues. V gave up 1 base and J gave up 5 bases, with 3 bases separating them. Germline V lookup: CDR1 LGHNT, CDR2 FRNRAP. The CDR3 coding sequence is TGTGCTAGTGGTTTGGACCAAAACATTCAGTACTTC. Amino acids: CASGLDQNIQYF. The full variable domain, in which reference TRBV12-5 and TRBJ2-4 provide the parts outside the CDR3, is DARVTQTPRHKVTEMGQEVTMRCQPILGHNTVFWYRQTMMQGLELLAYFRNRAPLDDSGMPKDRFSAEMPDATLATLKIQPSEPRDSAVYFCASGLDQNIQYFGAGTRLSVL.

The chain couples TRBV7-2 to TRBJ2-4, with 10 bases identical to TRBD1. Germline CDR1 reads SGHTA; CDR2 reads FQGNSA. V dropped 5 bases and J dropped 9; count of bases not matched to a gene: 16. The CDR3 covers 17 residues. The CDR3 bases are TGTGCCAGCAGCCTATCCGGGACAGGGGAGTGGTGGAGCATTCAGTACTTC. Amino acid sequence: CASSLSGTGEWWSIQYF. The complete variable domain, with remaining parts taken from reference TRBV7-2 and TRBJ2-4, reads GAGVSQSPSNKVTEKGKDVELRCDPISGHTALYWYRQSLGQGLEFLIYFQGNSAPDKSGLPSDRFSAERTGGSVSTLTIQRTQQEDSAVYLCASSLSGTGEWWSIQYFGAGTRLSVL.

This chain joins TRBV21-1 and TRBJ1-5. TRBV21-1 is noted as a pseudogene. This CDR3 spans 17 amino acids. The CDR3 region is CASSKNTGDRIDQPQHF. The CDR3 bases are TGTGCCAGCAGCAAGAACACGGGAGACAGGATCGATCAGCCCCAGCATTTT.

V is TRBV9 and J is TRBJ2-5; possibly TRBD1 for D (6 bases). The CDR3 covers 14 residues. V lost 3 bases and J lost 5, with 14 bases in between. Germline CDR1 reads SGDLS; CDR2 reads YYNGEE. The CDR3 nucleotides read TGTGCCAGCAGCGCAACAGGGCCGGGGGAGACCCAGTACTTC. Translated: CASSATGPGETQYF.

In DNA, the CDR3 is TGTGCCTGGAGTGGGGCGCATGGGGCCTATGGCTACACCTTC. It encodes CAWSGAHGAYGYTF. The chain is built from TRBV30 and TRBJ1-2; TRBD1 is a possible D gene (5 bases). The ends were cut back, 1 base at V and 4 bases at J, with 13 bases in the middle. Per the germline V gene, CDR1 is GTSNPN and CDR2 is SVGIG (reference sequence). This CDR3 comprises 14 residues. Looking up the rest from reference TRBV30 and TRBJ1-2 gives the full variable domain: SQTIHQWPATLVQPVGSPLSLECTVEGTSNPNLYWYRQAAGRGLQLLFYSVGIGQISSEVPQNLSASRPQDRQFILSSKKLLLSDSGFYLCAWSGAHGAYGYTFGSGTRLTVV.

This chain links TRBV12-5 with TRBJ2-3; 8 bases fit TRBD1. CDR1 is LGHNT, CDR2 FRNRAP, per germline. The V segment lost 2 bases and the J segment 4 bases; nucleotides outside the gene matches: 8. The CDR3 extends over 16 amino acids. CDR3 sequence: CASGLRTGIMPDTQYF. CDR3 sequence (DNA): TGTGCTAGTGGTTTGAGGACAGGGATTATGCCAGATACGCAGTATTTT.

This clone was found once. The chain links TRBV2 to TRBJ1-1; 9 bases line up with TRBD1. The CDR3 contains 15 residues. CDR1 SNHLY and CDR2 FYNNEI come from the germline V gene. With V trimmed by 6 bases and J by 4 bases, 9 bases remained unmatched. The CDR3 is CASRLPGQGGTEAFF. The CDR3 DNA reads TGTGCCAGCAGACTCCCGGGACAGGGAGGCACTGAAGCTTTCTTT. The full variable domain, its missing parts supplied by reference TRBV2 and TRBJ1-1, is EPEVTQTPSHQVTQMGQEVILRCVPISNHLYFYWYRQILGQKVEFLVSFYNNEISEKSEIFDDQFSVERPDGSNFTLKIRSTKLEDSAMYFCASRLPGQGGTEAFFGQGTRLTVV.

The rearrangement links TRBV11-3 to TRBJ2-7; tentative D call: TRBD2 (6 bases). This CDR3 has 16 amino acids. Trimming took 5 bases from V and 6 from J, leaving 23 bases between them. Germline CDR1 SGHNT, CDR2 YENEEA. For the CDR3, the DNA is TGTGCCAGCAGCCGCTATTCGGGAGAAACCCGGGGCGAGCAGTACTTC. Protein: CASSRYSGETRGEQYF. The complete variable domain, with remaining parts taken from reference TRBV11-3 and TRBJ2-7, reads EAGVVQSPRYKIIEKKQPVAFWCNPISGHNTLYWYLQNLGQGPELLIRYENEEAVDDSQLPKDRFSAERLKGVDSTLKIQPAELGDSAVYLCASSRYSGETRGEQYFGPGTRLTVT.

The chain couples TRBV6-6 to TRBJ2-3; TRBD1 matches at 7 bases. Germline lookup yields CDR1 MNHNY and CDR2 SVGAGI (reference sequence). V shed 4 bases and J 2 bases; nucleotides not matched to a gene: 6. CDR3 length equals 15 residues. The CDR3 loop reads CASSFPTGDTDTQYF. CDR3 nucleotide sequence: TGTGCCAGCAGTTTCCCCACAGGGGACACAGATACGCAGTATTTT.

This clone was observed a few times. The chain couples TRBV19 to TRBJ2-2; D remains unclear. Germline-derived CDR1 and CDR2 are LNHDA and SQIVND (reference sequence). V gave up 7 bases and J gave up 2 bases, with 11 bases separating them. This CDR3 spans 14 amino acids. The CDR3 reads CASMRRTNTGELFF. CDR3 sequence (DNA): TGTGCCAGTATGAGGCGAACCAACACCGGGGAGCTGTTTTTT. The full variable domain, with the rest looked up from reference TRBV19 and TRBJ2-2, is DGGITQSPKYLFRKEGQNVTLSCEQNLNHDAMYWYRQDPGQGLRLIYYSQIVNDFQKGDIAEGYSVSREKKESFPLTVTSAQKNPTAFYLCASMRRTNTGELFFGEGSRLTVL.

This chain links TRBV5-6 with TRBJ2-5, with 12 bases matching TRBD1. This CDR3 is 17 amino acids long. Germline assignment: CDR1 SGHDT and CDR2 YYEEEE. The V and J ends lost 3 bases and 4 bases, in that order; junction bases with no gene match: 10. The CDR3 sequence is CASSSFPGQGARETQYF. CDR3 nucleotide sequence: TGTGCCAGCAGCTCTTTTCCGGGACAGGGGGCCCGAGAGACCCAGTACTTC.

This chain uses TRBV4-3 with TRBJ2-7; the match to TRBD2 covers 9 bases. The V gene's germline CDR1 is LGHNA and CDR2 YSLEER. The V segment lost 2 bases and the J segment 2 bases; nucleotides outside the gene matches: 10. CDR3 length: 17 amino acids. The CDR3 region has the DNA TGCGCCAGCAGCCAACAGTTATTCCTAGCGGGAACCTACGAGCAGTACTTC. Translating gives CASSQQLFLAGTYEQYF.

The V and J genes are TRBV6-5 and TRBJ1-4; D is undetermined. Germline-derived CDR1 and CDR2 are MNHEY and SVGAGI. The CDR3 contains 12 residues. V lost 7 bases and J lost 4, with 7 bases in between. The CDR3 here is CASKRINEKLFF. The DNA of the CDR3 is TGTGCCAGCAAACGGATTAATGAAAAACTGTTTTTT.